Presented here are 6 T cell receptor beta chains from one specimen sequenced in a study of a mutant IDH1 vaccine in newly diagnosed glioma (dated by TCRdb to the early 2020s). Libraries were made using the immunoSEQ multiplex PCR assay. In its TCRdb copy, this immuneACCESS table keeps in-frame sequences only and misses some clones. Where compared with another copy, unresolved V genes explain less than half of these, and the others have no known cause. This sample is represented by 84,000 or so clones; over 75% of them were singletons. The top ten hold about 5.7% of the sample. These receptors lack a known antigen. The time point label on this specimen signifies: week 47, end of study. Each vaccine dose was 300 ug of a 20-mer mutant IDH1 peptide in Montanide, given subcutaneously with topical imiquimod. The sequenced sample was PBMCs, obtained from a glioma patient whose treatment included an IDH1 peptide vaccine. The receptors were sampled from a man aged 35 to 55 with glioma.

V and J are TRBV7-9 and TRBJ1-4; 9 nucleotides line up with TRBD1. This CDR3 has 14 residues. Germline lookup yields CDR1 SEHNR and CDR2 FQNEAQ (reference sequence). J was trimmed by 8 bases and V by 3 bases; bases with no gene match: 4. The CDR3 nucleotides are TGTGCCAGCAGCTTTACAGGGGGCCGGGAAAAACTGTTTTTT. Translating it yields CASSFTGGREKLFF.

V is TRBV30 and J is TRBJ2-1; D perhaps matches TRBD2 (5 bases). Germline-derived CDR1 and CDR2 are GTSNPN and SVGIG (reference sequence). The V end lost 1 base, the J end lost 6 bases, and 16 bases lay between the germline ends. CDR3 length: 15 amino acids. CDR3 DNA: TGTGCCTGGAGTGACCGGGATACCCTACGCAATGAGCAGTTCTTC. Its protein product is CAWSDRDTLRNEQFF.

The CDR3 region has the DNA TGTGCCAGCAGCTCTAGGGGCCCCCCACACTTT. Protein product: CASSSRGPPHF. The chain is built from TRBV7-2 and TRBJ1-6, with D possibly being TRBD1 (5 bases). V was cut by 4 bases and J by 19 bases, with 14 bases left in between. CDR1 SGHTA and CDR2 FQGNSA come from the germline V gene. The CDR3 loop spans 11 amino acids.

The chain joins TRBV7-8 to TRBJ1-5, with TRBD1 as a possible D gene (5 bases). The germline V gene encodes CDR1 SGHVS and CDR2 FQNEAQ. Deletions cut 3 bases from V and 5 bases from J, with 14 bases between. The CDR3 runs 15 residues. CDR3: CASSFWGALDQPQHF. The CDR3 DNA sequence: TGTGCCAGCAGCTTCTGGGGCGCATTGGATCAGCCCCAGCATTTT.

In this sample, this clone turned up a few times. The V and J genes are TRBV18 and TRBJ2-7; possibly TRBD1 or TRBD2 for D (5 bases each). Germline values: CDR1 KGHSH, CDR2 LQKENI. The germline V and J ends were trimmed by 3 bases and 0 bases, with 12 bases remaining between them. The CDR3 consists of 15 residues. CDR3 bases: TGTGCCAGCTCACCGGGACCGCTTAGCTCCTACGAGCAGTACTTC. Residues: CASSPGPLSSYEQYF.

The CDR3 bases are TGCGCCAGCAGCTCCTCCGGCCCCCCCAATGAGCAGTTCTTC. Encoded protein: CASSSSGPPNEQFF. The V gene is TRBV5-1, the J gene TRBJ2-1, with D unresolved. The CDR3 loop spans 14 amino acids. V was trimmed by 3 bases and J by 6 bases, leaving 13 bases between them. The germline CDR1 and CDR2 sequences are SGHRS and YFSETQ. Combining the CDR3 with reference TRBV5-1 and TRBJ2-1 gives the whole variable domain KAGVTQTPRYLIKTRGQQVTLSCSPISGHRSVSWYQQTPGQGLQFLFEYFSETQRNKGNFPGRFSGRQFSNSRSEMNVSTLELGDSALYLCASSSSGPPNEQFFGPGTRLTVL.